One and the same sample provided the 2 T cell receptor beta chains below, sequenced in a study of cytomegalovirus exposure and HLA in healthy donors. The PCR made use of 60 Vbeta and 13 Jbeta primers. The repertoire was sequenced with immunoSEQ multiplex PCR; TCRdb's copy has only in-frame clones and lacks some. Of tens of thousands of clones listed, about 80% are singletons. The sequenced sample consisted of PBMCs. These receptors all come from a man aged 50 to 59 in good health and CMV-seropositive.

CDR3 region: CASSPGGRRAYEQYF. CDR3 bases: TGTGCCAGTAGCCCGGGCGGGAGGCGGGCCTACGAGCAGTACTTC. This chain joins TRBV19 and TRBJ2-7; 8 bases line up with TRBD2. Germline CDR1 is LNHDA and CDR2 is SQIVND (reference sequence). The V segment lost 6 bases and the J segment 2 bases; nucleotides outside the gene matches: 9. The CDR3 has 15 residues.

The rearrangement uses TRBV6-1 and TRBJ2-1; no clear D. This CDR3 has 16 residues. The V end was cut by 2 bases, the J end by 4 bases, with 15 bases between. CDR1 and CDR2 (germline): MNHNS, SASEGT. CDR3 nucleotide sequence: TGTGCCAGCAGTGAATCCTACTTCCGAGATTACAATGAGCAGTTCTTC. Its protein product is CASSESYFRDYNEQFF.